Each of the 23 T cell receptor beta chains below was sequenced from the same sample in a study of CD8 T cells in Susac syndrome. Random hexamers were used to reverse transcribe an amount of 0.5 to 1 ug RNA. TCRdb independently ran MiXCR on the immunoSEQ multiplex PCR reads; one entry per CDR3 protein. The sample records over 80,000 distinct CDR3 sequences, 85% to 95% being singletons. Sequencing was carried out using CD8+ T cells from PBMCs. The receptors shown here come from a human donor in good health.

The chain has TRBV29-1 and TRBJ2-5; D might be TRBD2 (5 bases). Germline loops: CDR1 SQVTM, CDR2 ANQGSEA. This CDR3 region has 11 residues. V gave up 5 bases and J gave up 4 bases, with 8 bases separating them. The CDR3 loop is CSVYEGETQYF. Written as DNA, the CDR3 is TGCAGCGTTTACGAGGGAGAGACCCAGTACTTC. Complete variable domain (other parts from reference TRBV29-1 and TRBJ2-5): SAVISQKPSRDICQRGTSLTIQCQVDSQVTMMFWYRQQPGQSLTLIATANQGSEATYESGFVIDKFPISRPNLTFSTLTVSNMSPEDSSIYLCSVYEGETQYFGPGTRLLVL.

The V gene is TRBV13, the J gene TRBJ2-7; unclear D gene. This CDR3 comprises 12 residues. The germline V gene has CDR1 PRHDT and CDR2 FYEKMQ (reference sequence). Trimming cost V 1 base and J 5 bases, with 6 bases left between them. The CDR3 nucleotides read TGTGCCAGCAGCTTAGCAAGGAACGAGCAGTACTTC. Translation gives CASSLARNEQYF.

The chain has TRBV30 and TRBJ2-5; TRBD2 matches 9 bases. Germline loops: CDR1 GTSNPN, CDR2 SVGIG (reference sequence). J lost 0 bases, V lost 4 bases, and 9 bases had no gene match. The CDR3 loop spans 16 amino acids. The CDR3 loop reads CAWTEGVAGDQETQYF. In nucleotides, the CDR3 is TGTGCCTGGACCGAGGGGGTAGCGGGGGACCAAGAGACCCAGTACTTC.

The V call is TRBV29-1, the J call TRBJ2-7; D is unclear. The V gene's germline CDR1 is SQVTM and CDR2 ANQGSEA. The V end lost 4 bases, the J end lost 1 base, and 8 bases lay between the germline ends. The length of the CDR3 is 12 residues. CDR3 nucleotides: TGCAGCGTTGCCGGCGGATCCTACGAGCAGTACTTC. This codes for CSVAGGSYEQYF.

This rearrangement joins TRBV2 to TRBJ2-3; possible D gene TRBD2, 6 bases. The germline gives CDR1 SNHLY, CDR2 FYNNEI. The CDR3 runs to 17 residues. Trimming removed 6 bases at V and 0 bases at J, with 19 bases between. CDR3: CASSLNPGLPSTDTQYF. As DNA, the CDR3 is TGTGCCAGCAGCCTAAACCCGGGACTCCCTAGCACAGATACGCAGTATTTT.

The chain is built from TRBV12-3 or TRBV12-4 and TRBJ2-2; D is possibly TRBD1 or TRBD2 (5 bases each). The ends were cut back, 2 bases at V and 13 bases at J, with 14 bases in the middle. There are 13 residues in the CDR3. Here the CDR3 DNA reads TGTGCCAGCAGTTTACTCGTAGGGGACGGGCTGTTTTTT. It encodes CASSLLVGDGLFF.

The chain carries TRBV13 and TRBJ1-1; no clear D. V lost 0 bases to trimming and J lost 0 bases, with 8 bases between them. Germline V gives CDR1 PRHDT, CDR2 FYEKMQ (reference sequence). The CDR3 sequence is 15 residues long. Written as DNA, the CDR3 is TGTGCCAGCAGCTTAGGGGCAGGCATGAACACTGAAGCTTTCTTT. Protein product: CASSLGAGMNTEAFF.

The CDR3 region is CAWTRAGGYEQYF. CDR3 coding DNA: TGTGCCTGGACTAGGGCAGGGGGCTACGAGCAGTACTTC. The gene calls are TRBV30 and TRBJ2-7; 7 nucleotides agree with TRBD1. V shed 4 bases and J 3 bases; nucleotides not matched to a gene: 6. The CDR3 is made up of 13 amino acids. Germline V gives CDR1 GTSNPN, CDR2 SVGIG (reference sequence).

The CDR3 sequence: CSVEDLGESSYNEQFF. CDR3 sequence (DNA): TGCAGCGTTGAAGATCTAGGGGAGAGCTCCTACAATGAGCAGTTCTTC. The chain combines TRBV29-1 with TRBJ2-1, with D perhaps being TRBD1 or TRBD2 (5 bases each). CDR3 length equals 16 residues. V was clipped by 0 bases and J by 0 bases, with 12 bases between them. From germline, CDR1 is SQVTM and CDR2 ANQGSEA.

The rearrangement links TRBV9 to TRBJ1-5; no firm D call. CDR3 length: 14 amino acids. Trimming pared 0 bases from V and 0 bases from J, leaving 4 bases between. The germline V gene encodes CDR1 SGDLS and CDR2 YYNGEE. In DNA form, the CDR3 reads TGTGCCAGCAGCGTAGAGGGTAGCAATCAGCCCCAGCATTTT. It translates to CASSVEGSNQPQHF.

The CDR3 DNA follows: TGTGCCAGCAGCCCCGGACAGGGTGGCCCAGATACGCAGTATTTT. As protein: CASSPGQGGPDTQYF. The rearrangement uses TRBV12-3 or TRBV12-4 and TRBJ2-3; 8 positions match TRBD1. The CDR3 has 15 residues. J was trimmed by 4 bases and V by 6 bases; bases with no gene match: 9.

The rearrangement joins TRBV4-1 to TRBJ2-7; TRBD1 or TRBD2 may be the D gene (5 bases each). V lost 0 bases to trimming and J lost 5 bases, with 11 bases between them. The CDR3 runs 14 residues. CDR1 is MGHRA, CDR2 YSYEKL, per germline. CDR3 protein: CASSQEPMGDEQYF. The CDR3 DNA reads TGCGCCAGCAGCCAAGAACCGATGGGGGACGAGCAGTACTTC.

The chain carries TRBV6-5 and TRBJ2-5; possible D gene TRBD2, 6 bases. The CDR3 runs 15 residues. V was cut by 0 bases and J by 2 bases, with 10 bases left in between. From germline, CDR1 is MNHEY and CDR2 SVGAGI. CDR3 sequence: CASSYSTGEQETQYF. The CDR3 DNA sequence: TGTGCCAGCAGTTACTCGACGGGGGAGCAAGAGACCCAGTACTTC.

Written as DNA, the CDR3 is TGCAGCGCCATGGGACAGGGGAGGTACGAGCAGTACTTC. Translating it yields CSAMGQGRYEQYF. This sequence joins TRBV29-1 and TRBJ2-7; 10 positions match TRBD1. The CDR3 spans 13 residues. Germline CDR1 and CDR2: SQVTM and ANQGSEA. With 7 bases clipped from V and 4 bases from J, the junction kept 7 bases outside the gene matches.

The chain combines TRBV4-1 with TRBJ2-3; D is unresolved. This CDR3 has 14 residues. The germline gives CDR1 MGHRA, CDR2 YSYEKL. V was pared by 0 bases and J by 5 bases, with 9 bases between. This chain's CDR3 is CASSQEASLDTQYF. The CDR3 DNA reads TGCGCCAGCAGCCAAGAGGCCTCACTAGATACGCAGTATTTT.

V usage is TRBV6-5 and J usage is TRBJ1-5; 9 bases line up with TRBD1. Trimming cost V 6 bases and J 6 bases; bases outside gene matches: 9. This CDR3 has 15 amino acids. Germline values: CDR1 MNHEY, CDR2 SVGAGI. CDR3 nucleotides: TGTGCCAGCAGCCGAACAGGGGGCGCAGGTCAGCCCCAGCATTTT. Protein sequence: CASSRTGGAGQPQHF.

The chain recombines TRBV6-2 or TRBV6-3 with TRBJ2-7; TRBD2 agrees at 9 bases. There are 15 residues in the CDR3. The trim removed 2 bases at V and 2 bases at J, leaving 4 bases unmatched. Germline V gene sequence: CDR1 MNHEY, CDR2 SVGEGT. Here the CDR3 reads CASSYRAGGPYEQYF. CDR3 bases: TGTGCCAGCAGTTACCGAGCGGGGGGACCCTACGAGCAGTACTTC.

V is TRBV2 and J is TRBJ1-2, with 7 bases matching TRBD1. V trimming: 5 bases; J trimming: 1 base; junction bases outside the gene matches: 4. The V gene's germline CDR1 is SNHLY and CDR2 FYNNEI. This CDR3 is built from 14 residues. CDR3 sequence: CASSKQGFNYGYTF. The DNA for the CDR3 is TGTGCCAGCAGTAAACAGGGGTTTAACTATGGCTACACCTTC.

The chain employs TRBV9 and TRBJ2-7; 12 bases are a match to TRBD2. The CDR3 totals 16 residues. Unmatched junction bases numbered 9, after V lost 4 bases and J lost 4 bases. CDR1 is SGDLS and CDR2 is YYNGEE in the germline V gene. The CDR3 DNA reads TGTGCCAGCAGCCCCGGGACTAGCGGGTACCTTTACGAGCAGTACTTC. As protein: CASSPGTSGYLYEQYF.

The chain employs TRBV6-2 or TRBV6-3 and TRBJ2-7; TRBD1 aligns across 8 bases. CDR3 length: 14 amino acids. Germline CDR1 is MNHEY and CDR2 is SVGEGT. J lost 2 bases, V lost 5 bases, and 5 bases had no gene match. CDR3 loop: CASSPAGQAYEQYF. CDR3 coding DNA: TGTGCCAGCAGTCCCGCGGGACAGGCCTACGAGCAGTACTTC.

J is TRBJ2-3 and V is TRBV3-1, with 10 bases lining up with TRBD2. The germline gives CDR1 LGHDT, CDR2 YNNKEL (reference sequence). This CDR3 is 16 amino acids long. The V segment lost 1 base and the J segment 2 bases; nucleotides outside the gene matches: 3. The CDR3 region is CASSQAGTSATDTQYF. CDR3 nucleotides: TGTGCCAGCAGCCAAGCAGGGACTAGCGCCACAGATACGCAGTATTTT.

The chain joins TRBV5-1 to TRBJ1-1; TRBD1 is a possible D gene (5 bases). Looked up from germline, CDR1 is SGHRS and CDR2 is YFSETQ. This CDR3 comprises 14 residues. V lost 3 bases, J lost 3 bases, and 12 bases lay in between. The CDR3 reads CASSYGGADTEAFF. CDR3 DNA: TGCGCCAGCAGCTATGGAGGGGCGGACACTGAAGCTTTCTTT.

The chain has TRBV6-2 or TRBV6-3 and TRBJ2-1, with 7 bases aligning to TRBD1. The CDR3 spans 14 residues. Germline V gives CDR1 MNHEY, CDR2 SVGEGT. V shed 2 bases and J 7 bases; nucleotides not matched to a gene: 5. The CDR3 DNA follows: TGTGCCAGCAGTTACAGGGGGCGCAGGAATGAGCAGTTCTTC. Amino acid sequence: CASSYRGRRNEQFF.